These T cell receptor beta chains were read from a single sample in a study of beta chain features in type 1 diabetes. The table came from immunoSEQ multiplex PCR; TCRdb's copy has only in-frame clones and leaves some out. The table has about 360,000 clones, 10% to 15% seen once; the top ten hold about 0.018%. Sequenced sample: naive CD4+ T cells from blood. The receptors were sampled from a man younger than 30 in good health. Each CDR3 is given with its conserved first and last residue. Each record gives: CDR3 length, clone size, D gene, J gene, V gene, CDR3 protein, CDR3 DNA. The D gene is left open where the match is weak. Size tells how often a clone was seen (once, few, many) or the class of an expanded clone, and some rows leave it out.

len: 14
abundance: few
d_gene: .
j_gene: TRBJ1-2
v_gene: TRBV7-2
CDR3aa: CASSLDLDFYGYTF
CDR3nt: TGTGCCAGCAGCTTAGATCTGGACTTCTATGGCTACACCTTC

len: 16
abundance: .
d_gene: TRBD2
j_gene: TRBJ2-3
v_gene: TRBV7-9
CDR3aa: CASSLDPISGRDTQYF
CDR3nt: TGTGCCAGCAGCTTAGATCCTATTAGCGGGAGGGATACGCAGTATTTT

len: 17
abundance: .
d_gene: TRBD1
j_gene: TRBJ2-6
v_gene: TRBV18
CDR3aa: CASSLGQGRAGANVLTF
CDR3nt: TGTGCCAGCTCACTCGGACAGGGTAGAGCTGGGGCCAACGTCCTGACTTTC

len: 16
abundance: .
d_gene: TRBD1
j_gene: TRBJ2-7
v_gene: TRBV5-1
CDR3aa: CASSLYNKQGADEQYF
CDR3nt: TGCGCCAGCAGCCTATACAACAAACAGGGGGCAGACGAGCAGTACTTC

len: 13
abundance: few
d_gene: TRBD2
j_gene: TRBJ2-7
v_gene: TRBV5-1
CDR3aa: CASSLDPSGGQYF
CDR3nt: TGCGCCAGCAGCTTGGACCCCAGCGGGGGGCAGTACTTC

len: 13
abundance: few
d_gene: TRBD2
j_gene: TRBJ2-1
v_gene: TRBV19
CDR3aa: CASTVSGHNEQFF
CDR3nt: TGTGCCAGTACCGTTAGCGGGCATAATGAGCAGTTCTTC

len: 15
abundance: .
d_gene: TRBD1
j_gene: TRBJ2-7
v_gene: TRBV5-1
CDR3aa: CASREQGAIIYEQYF
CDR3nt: TGCGCCAGCAGGGAACAGGGGGCTATTATCTACGAGCAGTACTTC

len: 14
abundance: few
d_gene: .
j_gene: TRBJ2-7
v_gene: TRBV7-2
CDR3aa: CASSLAGSAYEQYF
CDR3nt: TGTGCCAGCAGCTTAGCGGGGAGTGCTTACGAGCAGTACTTC

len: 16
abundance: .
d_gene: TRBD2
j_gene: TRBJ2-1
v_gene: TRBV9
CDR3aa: CASSVGTSGSYNEQFF
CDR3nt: TGTGCCAGCAGCGTAGGGACTAGCGGGTCCTACAATGAGCAGTTCTTC

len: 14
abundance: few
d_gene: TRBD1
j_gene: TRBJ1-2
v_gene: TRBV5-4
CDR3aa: CASRRTGTYYGYTF
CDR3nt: TGTGCCAGCAGACGGACAGGGACCTACTATGGCTACACCTTC

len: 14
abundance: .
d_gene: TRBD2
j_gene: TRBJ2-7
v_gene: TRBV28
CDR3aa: CASSRLAGSYEQYF
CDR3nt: TGTGCCAGCAGTCGACTAGCGGGTTCCTACGAGCAGTACTTC

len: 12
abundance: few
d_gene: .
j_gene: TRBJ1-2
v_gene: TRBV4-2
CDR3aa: CASSPVGRGYTF
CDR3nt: TGTGCCAGCAGCCCGGTTGGGAGGGGCTACACCTTC

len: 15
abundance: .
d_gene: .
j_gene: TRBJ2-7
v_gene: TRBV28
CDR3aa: CASTTGGGIVYEQYF
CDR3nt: TGTGCCAGCACAACCGGCGGGGGCATAGTGTACGAGCAGTACTTC

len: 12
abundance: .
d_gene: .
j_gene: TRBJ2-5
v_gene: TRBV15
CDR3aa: CATSTGSETQYF
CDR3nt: TGTGCCACCAGCACAGGGTCCGAGACCCAGTACTTC

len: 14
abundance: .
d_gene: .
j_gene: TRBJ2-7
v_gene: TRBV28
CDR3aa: CASSSSPTAYEQYF
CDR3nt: TGTGCCAGCAGTTCTTCCCCGACAGCCTACGAGCAGTACTTC

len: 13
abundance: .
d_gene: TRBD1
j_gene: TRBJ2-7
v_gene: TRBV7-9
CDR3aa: CASSLGDRYEQYF
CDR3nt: TGTGCCAGCAGCCTAGGGGACAGGTACGAGCAGTACTTC

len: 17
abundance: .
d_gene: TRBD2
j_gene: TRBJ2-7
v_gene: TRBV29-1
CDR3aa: CSVTRQKGPSGEYEQYF
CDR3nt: TGCAGCGTCACCCGACAAAAAGGCCCTAGCGGGGAGTACGAGCAGTACTTC

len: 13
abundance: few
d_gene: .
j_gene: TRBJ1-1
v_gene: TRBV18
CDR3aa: CASSGGTNTEAFF
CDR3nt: TGTGCCAGCTCGGGAGGGACGAACACTGAAGCTTTCTTT

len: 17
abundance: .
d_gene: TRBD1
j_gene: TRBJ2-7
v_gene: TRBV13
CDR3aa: CASSLGPWQGEAYEQYF
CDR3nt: TGTGCCAGCAGCTTAGGCCCGTGGCAGGGGGAAGCCTACGAGCAGTACTTC

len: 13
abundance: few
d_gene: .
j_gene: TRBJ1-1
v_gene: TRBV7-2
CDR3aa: CASSAQGNTEAFF
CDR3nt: TGTGCCAGCAGCGCACAGGGGAACACTGAAGCTTTCTTT

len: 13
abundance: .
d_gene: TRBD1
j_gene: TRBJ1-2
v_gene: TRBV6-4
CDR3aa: CASSDRGNYGYTF
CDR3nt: TGTGCCAGCTCGGACAGGGGCAACTATGGCTACACCTTC

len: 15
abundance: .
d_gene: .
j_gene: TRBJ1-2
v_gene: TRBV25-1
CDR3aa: CASSGRKQGIYGYTF
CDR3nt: TGTGCCAGCAGTGGGAGAAAACAGGGAATTTATGGCTACACCTTC

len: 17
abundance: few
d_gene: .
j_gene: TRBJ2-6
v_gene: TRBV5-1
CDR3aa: CASSLDSPASGANVLTF
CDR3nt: TGCGCCAGCAGCCTGGACAGCCCGGCCTCTGGGGCCAACGTCCTGACTTTC

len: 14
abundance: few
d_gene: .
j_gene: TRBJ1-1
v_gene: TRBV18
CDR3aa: CASSPRQGLTEAFF
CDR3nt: TGTGCCAGCTCACCACGGCAGGGATTAACTGAAGCTTTCTTT

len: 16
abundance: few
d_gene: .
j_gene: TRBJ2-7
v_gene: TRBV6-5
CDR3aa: CASSYSMFGSSYEQYF
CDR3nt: TGTGCCAGCAGTTACTCGATGTTCGGGAGCTCCTACGAGCAGTACTTC

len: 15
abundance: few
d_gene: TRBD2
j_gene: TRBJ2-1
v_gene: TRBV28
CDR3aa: CASSLRLAGDIGRFF
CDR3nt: TGTGCCAGCAGTTTAAGGCTAGCGGGAGACATAGGGCGGTTCTTC

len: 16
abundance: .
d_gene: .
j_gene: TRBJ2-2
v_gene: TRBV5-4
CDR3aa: CASSLAIQGGTGELFF
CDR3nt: TGTGCCAGCAGCTTGGCTATTCAGGGGGGAACCGGGGAGCTGTTTTTT

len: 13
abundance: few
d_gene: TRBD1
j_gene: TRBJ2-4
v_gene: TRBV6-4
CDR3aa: CASSGDRGRIQYF
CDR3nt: TGTGCCAGCAGTGGGGACAGGGGTCGCATTCAGTACTTC

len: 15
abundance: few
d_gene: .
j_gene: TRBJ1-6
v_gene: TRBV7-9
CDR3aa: CASSPGWLGNSPLHF
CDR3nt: TGTGCCAGCAGTCCGGGGTGGCTGGGTAATTCACCCCTCCACTTT

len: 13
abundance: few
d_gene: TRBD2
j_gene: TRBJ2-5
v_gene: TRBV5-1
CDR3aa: CASGSGGQETQYF
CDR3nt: TGCGCCAGCGGCAGCGGGGGACAAGAGACCCAGTACTTC

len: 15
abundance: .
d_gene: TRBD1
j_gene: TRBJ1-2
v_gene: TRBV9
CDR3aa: CASSVEGQGLNGYTF
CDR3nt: TGTGCCAGCAGCGTAGAGGGACAGGGCTTAAATGGCTACACCTTC

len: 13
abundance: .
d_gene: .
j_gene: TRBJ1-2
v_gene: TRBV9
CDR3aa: CASSVAGVYGYTF
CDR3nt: TGTGCCAGCAGCGTAGCGGGAGTCTATGGCTACACCTTC

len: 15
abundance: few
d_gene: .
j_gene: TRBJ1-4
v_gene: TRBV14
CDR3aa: CASSQDRDRNEKLFF
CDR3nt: TGTGCCAGCAGCCAAGATAGAGACAGAAATGAAAAACTGTTTTTT

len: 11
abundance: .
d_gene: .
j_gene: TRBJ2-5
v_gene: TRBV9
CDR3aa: CASSVRETQYF
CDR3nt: TGTGCCAGCAGCGTACGAGAGACCCAGTACTTC

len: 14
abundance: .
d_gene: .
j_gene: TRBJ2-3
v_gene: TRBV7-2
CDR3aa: CASSTSPDTDTQYF
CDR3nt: TGTGCCAGCAGTACTAGCCCCGACACAGATACGCAGTATTTT

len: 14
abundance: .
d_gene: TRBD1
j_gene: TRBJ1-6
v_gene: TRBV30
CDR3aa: CAWNRGQENSPLHF
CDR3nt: TGTGCCTGGAACCGGGGACAGGAGAATTCACCCCTCCACTTT

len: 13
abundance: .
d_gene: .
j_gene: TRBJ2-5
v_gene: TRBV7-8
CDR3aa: CASSLRGKETQYF
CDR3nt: TGTGCCAGCAGCTTAAGAGGAAAAGAGACCCAGTACTTC

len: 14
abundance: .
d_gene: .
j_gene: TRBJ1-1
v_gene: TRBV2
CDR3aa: CAGDPEGDDTEAFF
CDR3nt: TGTGCCGGGGACCCAGAGGGGGACGACACTGAAGCTTTCTTT

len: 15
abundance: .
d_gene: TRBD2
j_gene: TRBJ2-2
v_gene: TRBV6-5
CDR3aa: CASSRSSGSTGELFF
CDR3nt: TGTGCCAGCAGCCGATCTAGCGGGAGCACCGGGGAGCTGTTTTTT

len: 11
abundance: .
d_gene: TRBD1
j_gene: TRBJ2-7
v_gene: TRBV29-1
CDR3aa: CSVKTGREQYF
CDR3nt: TGCAGCGTAAAGACAGGGCGCGAGCAGTACTTC

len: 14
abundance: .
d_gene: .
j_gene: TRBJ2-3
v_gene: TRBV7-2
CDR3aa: CASSLDRERYTQYF
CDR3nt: TGTGCCAGCAGCTTAGACCGGGAGAGGTATACGCAGTATTTT

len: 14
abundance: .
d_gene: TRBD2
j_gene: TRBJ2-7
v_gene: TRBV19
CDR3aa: CASKRAGSSYEQYF
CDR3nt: TGTGCCAGTAAGAGAGCGGGGTCCTCCTACGAGCAGTACTTC

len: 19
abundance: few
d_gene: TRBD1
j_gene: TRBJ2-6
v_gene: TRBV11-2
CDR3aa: CASSRTRDRGRSGANVLTF
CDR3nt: TGTGCCAGCAGCCGAACCCGGGACAGGGGCAGGTCTGGGGCCAACGTCCTGACTTTC

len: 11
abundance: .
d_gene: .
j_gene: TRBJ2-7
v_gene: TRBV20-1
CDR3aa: CSEFEDRVQYF
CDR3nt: TGCAGTGAATTCGAGGATCGGGTGCAGTACTTC

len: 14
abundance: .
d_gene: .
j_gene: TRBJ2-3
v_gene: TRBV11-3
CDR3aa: CASSNREWTDTQYF
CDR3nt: TGTGCCAGCAGTAACCGGGAGTGGACAGATACGCAGTATTTT

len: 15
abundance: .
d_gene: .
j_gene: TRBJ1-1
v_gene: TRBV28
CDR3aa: CASSLPSDSDTEAFF
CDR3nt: TGTGCCAGCAGTTTACCATCGGACAGCGACACTGAAGCTTTCTTT

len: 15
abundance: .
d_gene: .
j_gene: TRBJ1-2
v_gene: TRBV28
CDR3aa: CASSLSAGLVYGYTF
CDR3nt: TGTGCCAGCAGTTTATCGGCAGGGTTGGTCTATGGCTACACCTTC